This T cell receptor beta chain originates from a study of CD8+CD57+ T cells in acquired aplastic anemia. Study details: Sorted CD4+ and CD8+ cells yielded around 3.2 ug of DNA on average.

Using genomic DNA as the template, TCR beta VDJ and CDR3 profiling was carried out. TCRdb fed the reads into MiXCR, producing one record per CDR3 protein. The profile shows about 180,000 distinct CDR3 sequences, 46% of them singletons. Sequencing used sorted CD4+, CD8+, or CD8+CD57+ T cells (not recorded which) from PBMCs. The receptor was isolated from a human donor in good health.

The DNA for the CDR3 is TGTGCCAGTAGTGCCATTTACAGACTTTCCCGACAGGGAGGCCACGAGCAGTACTTC. Amino acid sequence: CASSAIYRLSRQGGHEQYF. The chain has TRBV19 and TRBJ2-7, with D possibly matching TRBD1 (7 bases). CDR3 length: 19 amino acids. Trimming left V 5 bases short and J 5 bases short, with 31 bases between. The germline gives CDR1 LNHDA, CDR2 SQIVND (reference sequence).